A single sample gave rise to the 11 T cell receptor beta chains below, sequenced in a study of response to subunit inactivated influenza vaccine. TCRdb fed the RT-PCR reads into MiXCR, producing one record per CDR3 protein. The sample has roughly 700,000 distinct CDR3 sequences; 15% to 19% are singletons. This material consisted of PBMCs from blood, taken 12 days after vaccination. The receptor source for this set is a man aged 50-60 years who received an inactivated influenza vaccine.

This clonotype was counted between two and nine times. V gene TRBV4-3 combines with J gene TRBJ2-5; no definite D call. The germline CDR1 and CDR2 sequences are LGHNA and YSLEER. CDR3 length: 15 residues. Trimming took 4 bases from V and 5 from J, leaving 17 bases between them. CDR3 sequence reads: CASSPLTSPRETQYF. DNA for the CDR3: TGCGCCAGCAGCCCTTTGACATCCCCACGGGAGACCCAGTACTTC.

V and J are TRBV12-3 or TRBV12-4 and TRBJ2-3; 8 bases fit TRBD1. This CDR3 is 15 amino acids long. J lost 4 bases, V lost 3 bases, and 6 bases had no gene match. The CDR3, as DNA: TGTGCCAGCAGTTTTCAGGGGGCGGCGGCAGATACGCAGTATTTT. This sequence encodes CASSFQGAAADTQYF.

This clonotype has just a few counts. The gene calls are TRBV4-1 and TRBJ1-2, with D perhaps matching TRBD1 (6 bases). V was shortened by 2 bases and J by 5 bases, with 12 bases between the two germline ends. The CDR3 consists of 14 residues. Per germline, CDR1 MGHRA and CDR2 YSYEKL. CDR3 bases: TGCGCCAGCAGCCAACAAGTAACAGGGTATGGCTACACCTTC. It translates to CASSQQVTGYGYTF.

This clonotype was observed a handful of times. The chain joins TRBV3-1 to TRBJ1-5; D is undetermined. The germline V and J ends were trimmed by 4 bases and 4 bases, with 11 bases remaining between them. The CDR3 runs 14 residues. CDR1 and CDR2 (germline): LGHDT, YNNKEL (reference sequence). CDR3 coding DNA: TGTGCCAGCAGCCCGGTGGAACAAAATCAGCCCCAGCATTTT. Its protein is CASSPVEQNQPQHF. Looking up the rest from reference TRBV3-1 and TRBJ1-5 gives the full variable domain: DTAVSQTPKYLVTQMGNDKSIKCEQNLGHDTMYWYKQDSKKFLKIMFSYNNKELIINETVPNRFSPKSPDKAHLNLHINSLELGDSAVYFCASSPVEQNQPQHFGDGTRLSIL.

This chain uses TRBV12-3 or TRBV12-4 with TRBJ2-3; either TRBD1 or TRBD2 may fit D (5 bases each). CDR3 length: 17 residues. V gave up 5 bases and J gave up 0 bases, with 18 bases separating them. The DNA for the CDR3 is TGTGCCAGCAGTATCGGGGCTACGCGTGGTAGCACAGATACGCAGTATTTT. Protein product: CASSIGATRGSTDTQYF.

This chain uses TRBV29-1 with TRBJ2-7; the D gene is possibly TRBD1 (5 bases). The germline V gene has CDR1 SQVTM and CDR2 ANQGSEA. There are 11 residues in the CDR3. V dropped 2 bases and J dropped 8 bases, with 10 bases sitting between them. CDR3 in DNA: TGCAGCGTTGAAACAGGCCTTCAGCAGTACTTC. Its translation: CSVETGLQQYF.

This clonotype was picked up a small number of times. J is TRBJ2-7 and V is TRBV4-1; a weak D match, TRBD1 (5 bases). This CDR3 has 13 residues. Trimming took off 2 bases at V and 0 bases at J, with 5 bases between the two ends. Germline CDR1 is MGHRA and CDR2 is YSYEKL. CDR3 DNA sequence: TGCGCCAGCAGCCAAAGGGGCTCCTACGAGCAGTACTTC. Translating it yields CASSQRGSYEQYF.

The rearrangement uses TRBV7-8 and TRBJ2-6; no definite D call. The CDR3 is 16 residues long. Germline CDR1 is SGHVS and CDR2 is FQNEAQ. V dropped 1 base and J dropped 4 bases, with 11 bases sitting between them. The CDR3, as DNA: TGTGCCAGCAGCTTAGAGGTGCAGTTGGGGGCCAACGTCCTGACTTTC. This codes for CASSLEVQLGANVLTF. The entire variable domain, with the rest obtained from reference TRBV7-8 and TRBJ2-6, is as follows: GAGVSQSPRYKVAKRGQDVALRCDPISGHVSLFWYQQALGQGPEFLTYFQNEAQLDKSGLPSDRFFAERPEGSVSTLKIQRTQQEDSAVYLCASSLEVQLGANVLTFGAGSRLTVL.

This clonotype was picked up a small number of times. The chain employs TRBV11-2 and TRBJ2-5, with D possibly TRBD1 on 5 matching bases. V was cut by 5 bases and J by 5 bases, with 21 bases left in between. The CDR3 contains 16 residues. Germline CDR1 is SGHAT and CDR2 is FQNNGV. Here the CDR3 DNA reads TGTGCCAGCAGCGCCCGGGTAGGGGCCCCTGGGGAGACCCAGTACTTC. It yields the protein CASSARVGAPGETQYF.

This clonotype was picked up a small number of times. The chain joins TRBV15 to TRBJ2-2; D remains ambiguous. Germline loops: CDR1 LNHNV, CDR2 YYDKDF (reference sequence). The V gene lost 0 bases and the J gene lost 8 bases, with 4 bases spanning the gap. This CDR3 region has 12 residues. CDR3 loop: CATSREVGELFF. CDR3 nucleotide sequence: TGTGCCACCAGCAGAGAGGTGGGGGAGCTGTTTTTT. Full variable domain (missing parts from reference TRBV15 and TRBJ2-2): DAMVIQNPRYQVTQFGKPVTLSCSQTLNHNVMYWYQQKSSQAPKLLFHYYDKDFNNEADTPDNFQSRRPNTSFCFLDIRSPGLGDTAMYLCATSREVGELFFGEGSRLTVL.

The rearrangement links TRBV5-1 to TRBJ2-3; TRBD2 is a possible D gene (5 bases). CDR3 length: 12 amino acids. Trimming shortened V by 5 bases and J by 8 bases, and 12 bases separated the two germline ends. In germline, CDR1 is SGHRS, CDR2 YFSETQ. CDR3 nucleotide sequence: TGCGCCAGCAGGGAAGGGAGTCCTACGCAGTATTTT. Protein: CASREGSPTQYF.